The clone carrying this T cell receptor (beta chain) occurred a few times. What it binds is not known. The data belong to a study of Graves' ophthalmopathy and Graves' hyperthyroidism. The sequenced template was RNA, covering the TCR beta CDR3 region. An initial RT-PCR round employing HTBI primers preceded a second-round multiplex PCR. Each CDR3 protein is one row after TCRdb ran MiXCR on the multiplex PCR reads. The sample carries around 1,000,000 distinct CDR3 sequences, 35% to 40% recorded once. The V gene end was trimmed by 5 bases and the J gene end by 8 bases; junction bases not matched to a gene: 5. From germline, CDR1 is MNHNY and CDR2 SVGAGI (reference sequence). The CDR3 is made up of 12 amino acids. Findings and caveats of the study: A majority of expanded thyroid clonotypes exceeding 0.001 frequency were likewise present in blood.

This TCR was sampled from an adult man with Graves' hyperthyroidism. The J gene is TRBJ1-2, the V gene TRBV6-6; 7 bases line up with TRBD1. Source material: peripheral blood or thyroid tissue (not recorded which). The CDR3 spells CASSTTGKGYTF. DNA of the CDR3: TGTGCCAGCAGTACGACAGGGAAAGGCTACACCTTC.